A selection of T cell receptor beta chains follows, all from one sample in a study of OX40 agonist ivuxolimab in advanced cancers. Profiling relied on immunoSEQ multiplex PCR, and the TCRdb table lists in-frame clones only, not all of them. Among nearly 80,000 clones listed, 70% to 90% were seen once. The input for sequencing was CD4+ or CD8+ T cells sorted from blood, taken in a trial of the OX40 agonist ivuxolimab. These receptors were taken from an adult with an advanced solid tumor such as melanoma, head and neck, liver or kidney cancer. Each CDR3 is given with its conserved first and last residue. The order of the fields is V gene, J gene, D gene, clone size, CDR3 DNA, CDR3 protein. D genes are given only for firm matches. The size entry is marked missing in some rows and otherwise reads once, few, many or a size class.

v_call: TRBV11-3
j_call: TRBJ2-1
d_call: NA
clone_size: NA
cdr3_nt: TGTGCCAGCAGCTTGACGCAGCTAGGGAATGAGCAGTTCTTC
cdr3_aa: CASSLTQLGNEQFF

v_call: TRBV20-1
j_call: TRBJ2-1
d_call: NA
clone_size: NA
cdr3_nt: TGCAGTGCTCGTTACAATGAGCAGTTCTTC
cdr3_aa: CSARYNEQFF

v_call: TRBV18
j_call: TRBJ2-5
d_call: NA
clone_size: NA
cdr3_nt: TGTGCCAGCTCACCAGGGGCCGGGGAGACCCAGTACTTC
cdr3_aa: CASSPGAGETQYF

v_call: TRBV7-3
j_call: TRBJ2-7
d_call: NA
clone_size: NA
cdr3_nt: TGTGCCAGCAGCTTAGGGCCGATGGGCAGTGGCTACGAGCAGTACTTC
cdr3_aa: CASSLGPMGSGYEQYF

v_call: TRBV19
j_call: TRBJ2-4
d_call: NA
clone_size: few
cdr3_nt: TGTGCCAGTAGTTCCCCGGGCCCCAAAAACATTCAGTACTTC
cdr3_aa: CASSSPGPKNIQYF

v_call: TRBV13
j_call: TRBJ2-1
d_call: NA
clone_size: NA
cdr3_nt: TGTGCCAGCAGCTTGAGTGCTAGGGGTTACAATGAGCAGTTCTTC
cdr3_aa: CASSLSARGYNEQFF

v_call: TRBV10-2
j_call: TRBJ2-2
d_call: TRBD1
clone_size: NA
cdr3_nt: TGCGCCAGCAGCCTAAATCCGGGACAGGGGGTCACCGGGGAGCTGTTTTTT
cdr3_aa: CASSLNPGQGVTGELFF

v_call: TRBV4-1
j_call: TRBJ2-1
d_call: TRBD2
clone_size: NA
cdr3_nt: TGCGCCAGCAGCCAAGGTGGAACGGGGGGACTAGCCGGTAATGAGCAGTTCTTC
cdr3_aa: CASSQGGTGGLAGNEQFF

v_call: TRBV28
j_call: TRBJ2-3
d_call: NA
clone_size: once
cdr3_nt: TGTGCCAGCAGTAGGTCGACGGCCACAGATACGCAGTATTTT
cdr3_aa: CASSRSTATDTQYF

v_call: TRBV4-1
j_call: TRBJ2-1
d_call: NA
clone_size: NA
cdr3_nt: TGCGCCAGCAGCCAAGAGGAGAACAAGCAGTTCTTC
cdr3_aa: CASSQEENKQFF

v_call: TRBV7-6
j_call: TRBJ2-7
d_call: TRBD1
clone_size: NA
cdr3_nt: TGTGCCAGCAGCTCCGGACAGGGAGAGCAGTACTTC
cdr3_aa: CASSSGQGEQYF

v_call: TRBV11-3
j_call: TRBJ1-4
d_call: NA
clone_size: NA
cdr3_nt: TGTGCCAGCACTCCCGGGACGGACAATGAAAAACTGTTTTTT
cdr3_aa: CASTPGTDNEKLFF

v_call: TRBV14
j_call: TRBJ2-2
d_call: NA
clone_size: NA
cdr3_nt: TGTGCCAGCAGCCGTCTAGTAGCGAGCACCGGGGAGCTGTTTTTT
cdr3_aa: CASSRLVASTGELFF

v_call: TRBV5-8
j_call: TRBJ2-2
d_call: NA
clone_size: NA
cdr3_nt: TGTGCCAGCAGCTTGTGGGTGACAACGAACACCGGGGAGCTGTTTTTT
cdr3_aa: CASSLWVTTNTGELFF

v_call: TRBV7-6
j_call: TRBJ2-2
d_call: NA
clone_size: NA
cdr3_nt: TGTGCCAGCAGCTGGAGGACCGGGGAGCTGTTTTTT
cdr3_aa: CASSWRTGELFF

v_call: TRBV28
j_call: TRBJ2-5
d_call: NA
clone_size: once
cdr3_nt: TGTGCCAGCAGTTTAAGTCCCCGAGAAGAGACCCAGTACTTC
cdr3_aa: CASSLSPREETQYF

v_call: TRBV2
j_call: TRBJ2-7
d_call: NA
clone_size: NA
cdr3_nt: TGTGCCAGCAGTGACACAGGGCCTTCCTACGAGCAGTACTTC
cdr3_aa: CASSDTGPSYEQYF

v_call: TRBV15
j_call: TRBJ2-7
d_call: TRBD2
clone_size: NA
cdr3_nt: TGTGCCACCAGCAGAGATTGGGACTATCGCTACGAGCAGTACTTC
cdr3_aa: CATSRDWDYRYEQYF

v_call: TRBV6-1
j_call: TRBJ2-1
d_call: TRBD2
clone_size: NA
cdr3_nt: TGTGCCAGCAGTGAAGCGGTAGCGGGAGGTTATGAGCAGTTCTTC
cdr3_aa: CASSEAVAGGYEQFF

v_call: TRBV9
j_call: TRBJ2-7
d_call: TRBD1
clone_size: NA
cdr3_nt: TGTGCCAGCAGCGTAGGTTTGGGACAGGGGGCGAGAGAGCAGTACTTC
cdr3_aa: CASSVGLGQGAREQYF

v_call: TRBV10-3
j_call: TRBJ1-5
d_call: NA
clone_size: NA
cdr3_nt: TGTGCCATCAGTGAAATACGGGGGGAGGCTCAGCCCCAGCATTTT
cdr3_aa: CAISEIRGEAQPQHF

v_call: TRBV4-3
j_call: TRBJ2-2
d_call: TRBD2
clone_size: NA
cdr3_nt: TGCGCCAGCAGCCAAGATCTCGCGGGAGGGGTCGGGGAGCTGTTTTTT
cdr3_aa: CASSQDLAGGVGELFF

v_call: TRBV6-6
j_call: TRBJ2-2
d_call: NA
clone_size: NA
cdr3_nt: TGTGCCAGCAGTAATAGGGGTACCGGGGAGCTGTTTTTT
cdr3_aa: CASSNRGTGELFF

v_call: TRBV18
j_call: TRBJ2-1
d_call: TRBD1
clone_size: NA
cdr3_nt: TGTGCCAGCTCACCACAGGGGGCCACCTACAATGAGCAGTTCTTC
cdr3_aa: CASSPQGATYNEQFF

v_call: TRBV11-2
j_call: TRBJ2-5
d_call: NA
clone_size: NA
cdr3_nt: TGTGCCAGCAGCTTAGATTTTTTAGGGTCGGATCAAGAGACCCAGTACTTC
cdr3_aa: CASSLDFLGSDQETQYF

v_call: TRBV7-2
j_call: TRBJ2-5
d_call: NA
clone_size: NA
cdr3_nt: TGTGCCAGCAGCTTGGAAGGAAACGGGGGGACCCAGTACTTC
cdr3_aa: CASSLEGNGGTQYF

v_call: TRBV5-1
j_call: TRBJ2-7
d_call: TRBD2
clone_size: NA
cdr3_nt: TGCGCCAGCAGCTTGTTATTAGGTGGTCTAGCGGGAGTCACCTACGAGCAGTACTTC
cdr3_aa: CASSLLLGGLAGVTYEQYF

v_call: TRBV2
j_call: TRBJ1-1
d_call: NA
clone_size: NA
cdr3_nt: TGTGCCAGCAGGGACTTAGGGGCCTACACTGAAGCTTTCTTT
cdr3_aa: CASRDLGAYTEAFF

v_call: TRBV6-1
j_call: TRBJ2-3
d_call: TRBD2
clone_size: NA
cdr3_nt: TGTGCCAGCAGCGCTAGCGGGAGGGGTGAAGATACGCAGTATTTT
cdr3_aa: CASSASGRGEDTQYF

v_call: TRBV7-9
j_call: TRBJ2-2
d_call: NA
clone_size: NA
cdr3_nt: TGTGCCAGCAGCTGGTACAGAGGGACCGGGGAGCTGTTTTTT
cdr3_aa: CASSWYRGTGELFF

v_call: TRBV19
j_call: TRBJ2-7
d_call: NA
clone_size: once
cdr3_nt: TGTGCCACCCCGGGCCGCGTGGGGGACGAGCAGTACTTC
cdr3_aa: CATPGRVGDEQYF

v_call: TRBV7-2
j_call: TRBJ1-3
d_call: NA
clone_size: NA
cdr3_nt: TGTGCCAGCAGCTTGTCCGGGTATGGAAACACCATATATTTT
cdr3_aa: CASSLSGYGNTIYF

v_call: TRBV11-2
j_call: TRBJ1-2
d_call: TRBD1
clone_size: NA
cdr3_nt: TGTGCCAGCAGCATGGACAGGGCGGACTATGGCTACACCTTC
cdr3_aa: CASSMDRADYGYTF

v_call: TRBV15
j_call: TRBJ2-2
d_call: NA
clone_size: NA
cdr3_nt: TGTGCCACCAGCAGAGATGGGACCGGGGAGCTGTTTTTT
cdr3_aa: CATSRDGTGELFF

v_call: TRBV30
j_call: TRBJ2-7
d_call: NA
clone_size: NA
cdr3_nt: TGTGCCTGGAGGAGGGGGAGTGCGACCTACGAGCAGTACTTC
cdr3_aa: CAWRRGSATYEQYF

v_call: TRBV27
j_call: TRBJ2-3
d_call: NA
clone_size: NA
cdr3_nt: TGTGCCAGCAGTTCCCCTTTGTCGGATACGCAGTATTTT
cdr3_aa: CASSSPLSDTQYF

v_call: TRBV6-5
j_call: TRBJ2-7
d_call: NA
clone_size: NA
cdr3_nt: TGTGCCAGCAGCTTCCGGGGTGAGCAGTACTTC
cdr3_aa: CASSFRGEQYF

v_call: TRBV27
j_call: TRBJ1-4
d_call: TRBD1
clone_size: NA
cdr3_nt: TGTGCCAGCAGTACTGACAGGGACGGGGTAAAACTGTTTTTT
cdr3_aa: CASSTDRDGVKLFF

v_call: TRBV7-3
j_call: TRBJ2-1
d_call: NA
clone_size: NA
cdr3_nt: TGTGCCAGCAGCTTAGGGGCTAGCAACGATGAGCAGTTCTTC
cdr3_aa: CASSLGASNDEQFF

v_call: TRBV6-1
j_call: TRBJ2-7
d_call: NA
clone_size: once
cdr3_nt: TGTGCCAGCAGTGAAGGTGGGATTACCTACGAGCAGTACTTC
cdr3_aa: CASSEGGITYEQYF